Presented here are 12 T cell receptor beta chains from one specimen sequenced in a study of blood T cell repertoires in COVID-19. Sequencing used immunoSEQ multiplex PCR; TCRdb keeps in-frame clones, though not all of them. The data contain hundreds of thousands of clones, about 83% of them singletons. Specimen: PBMCs or T cells enriched from blood (not recorded which). The receptors derive from a woman aged 50 to 60 who had recovered from COVID-19.

This clone was seen a few times. The V gene is TRBV19, the J gene TRBJ2-3; D may be TRBD2 (6 bases). The CDR3 sequence is 14 residues long. Deletions cut 7 bases from V and 9 bases from J, with 20 bases between. Germline CDR1 is LNHDA and CDR2 is SQIVND (reference sequence). The CDR3 DNA sequence: TGTGCCAGTACCGGATTAGCGGAATCGAGGACGCAGTATTTT. It encodes CASTGLAESRTQYF.

The V gene is TRBV19, the J gene TRBJ2-1; TRBD2 aligns across 9 bases. V was clipped by 3 bases and J by 4 bases; unmatched bases: 7. Germline CDR1 reads LNHDA; CDR2 reads SQIVND (reference sequence). CDR3 length: 16 residues. CDR3 DNA: TGTGCCAGTAGTATTGTCAGCGGGAGGAAATACAATGAGCAGTTCTTC. This gives the protein CASSIVSGRKYNEQFF.

The V and J genes are TRBV12-3 or TRBV12-4 and TRBJ1-2, with D uncertain. The CDR3 extends over 12 amino acids. Trimming removed 7 bases at V and 8 bases at J, with 14 bases between. The CDR3 nucleotides read TGTGCCAGCACCCGCGACGTGAGGGGCTACACCTTC. This translates into CASTRDVRGYTF.

In DNA form, the CDR3 reads TGTGCCTGGAGTGGGCGGGTCTCAACCACAGATACGCAGTATTTT. Translated: CAWSGRVSTTDTQYF. The rearrangement joins TRBV30 to TRBJ2-3, with D tentatively TRBD2 (5 bases). Germline V CDR1 and CDR2: GTSNPN, SVGIG (reference sequence). V was pared by 1 base and J by 2 bases, with 13 bases between. The CDR3 totals 15 residues.

The genes are TRBV18 and TRBJ1-4; TRBD1 is a possible D gene (6 bases). V gave up 2 bases and J gave up 7 bases, with 14 bases separating them. Germline V CDR1 and CDR2: KGHSH, LQKENI. CDR3 length equals 15 residues. Here the CDR3 reads CASSPARGGGEKLFF. The DNA for the CDR3 is TGTGCCAGCTCACCAGCGAGGGGAGGGGGTGAAAAACTGTTTTTT.

The V and J genes are TRBV7-9 and TRBJ1-5; tentatively, D is TRBD1 (5 bases). Germline CDR1 and CDR2: SEHNR and FQNEAQ (reference sequence). Trimming shortened V by 4 bases and J by 1 base, and 14 bases separated the two germline ends. The CDR3 has 16 residues. As DNA, the CDR3 is TGTGCCAGCAGCTCGCTTCATAGACAGAGCAATCAGCCCCAGCATTTT. Translating gives CASSSLHRQSNQPQHF.

J is TRBJ1-2 and V is TRBV7-9, with 7 bases identical to TRBD1. The CDR3 is made up of 14 amino acids. Germline V lookup: CDR1 SEHNR, CDR2 FQNEAQ (reference sequence). V dropped 3 bases and J dropped 7; count of bases not matched to a gene: 8. The CDR3 region is CASSLAQGGSGYTF. CDR3 coding DNA: TGTGCCAGCAGCTTGGCTCAGGGGGGCTCTGGCTACACCTTC.

This clone was seen more than once but under ten times. The chain is built from TRBV28 and TRBJ1-2; the D gene is possibly TRBD1 (5 bases). Germline V lookup: CDR1 MDHEN, CDR2 SYDVKM. CDR3 length: 12 amino acids. V lost 6 bases and J 4 bases, leaving 9 bases between the germline ends. CDR3 nucleotide sequence: TGTGCCAGCAGCCAGGGAGGCTATGGCTACACCTTC. Translated: CASSQGGYGYTF.

This chain connects TRBV6-2 or TRBV6-3 to TRBJ1-1, with D possibly being TRBD1 (5 bases). The CDR3 has 14 amino acids. The V end was cut by 2 bases, the J end by 1 base, with 8 bases between. Germline V gives CDR1 MNHEY, CDR2 SVGEGT. The CDR3, as DNA: TGTGCCAGCAGTTACAGGGGAAGGAACACTGAAGCTTTCTTT. Encoded protein: CASSYRGRNTEAFF.

The V call is TRBV2, the J call TRBJ2-6; possibly TRBD1 for D (6 bases). V gave up 3 bases and J gave up 2 bases, with 8 bases separating them. The length of the CDR3 is 15 residues. The V gene's germline CDR1 is SNHLY and CDR2 FYNNEI. CDR3 sequence reads: CASSDEGAGANVLTF. DNA of the CDR3: TGTGCCAGCAGTGATGAGGGGGCTGGGGCCAACGTCCTGACTTTC.

The chain links TRBV5-6 to TRBJ2-2, with D unresolved. This CDR3 is 13 amino acids long. Trimming took 1 base from V and 6 from J, leaving 7 bases between them. In germline, CDR1 is SGHDT, CDR2 YYEEEE. The CDR3 DNA sequence: TGTGCCAGCAGCTTGTTAAGCCCCGGGGAGCTGTTTTTT. As protein: CASSLLSPGELFF.

The V and J genes are TRBV6-4 and TRBJ2-6; 9 nucleotides match TRBD2. CDR1 is MRHNA, CDR2 SNTAGT, per germline. J gave up 0 bases and V 2 bases, and 5 bases lay outside the gene matches. The length of the CDR3 is 18 residues. The CDR3 sequence is CASSDGLAGISGANVLTF. The CDR3 nucleotides are TGTGCCAGCAGTGACGGTCTAGCGGGAATCTCTGGGGCCAACGTCCTGACTTTC.